The 14 T cell receptor beta chains given below trace back to one sample, sequenced in a study of T cell changes during pregnancy in multiple sclerosis. Some clones are missing from TCRdb's copy, which holds only in-frame ones; the method was immunoSEQ multiplex PCR. The sample yields 30,000 or so clones, around 93% seen once. The starting material was CD4+ T cells from peripheral blood mononuclear cells, obtained after pregnancy. Receptors were obtained from a female donor with multiple sclerosis, enrolled in a pregnancy study.

CDR3 sequence: CASSPGTGRSGANVLTF. The CDR3 DNA reads TGTGCCAGCAGTCCCGGGACAGGACGCTCTGGGGCCAACGTCCTGACTTTC. The gene calls are TRBV27 and TRBJ2-6; 8 bases are a match to TRBD1. In germline, CDR1 is MNHEY, CDR2 SMNVEV (reference sequence). The J segment lost 0 bases and the V segment lost 5 bases, leaving 6 bases of the junction unmatched. The CDR3 spans 17 residues.

In its sample, this clone was seen once. V is TRBV7-9 and J is TRBJ2-7, with 9 bases that match TRBD1. Germline trimming cut 4 bases from V and 6 bases from J; bases unmatched to any gene: 4. Germline lookup yields CDR1 SEHNR and CDR2 FQNEAQ (reference sequence). The CDR3 covers 13 residues. The CDR3 DNA reads as TGTGCCAGCAGCTGGGGACAGGGCGGCGAGCAGTACTTC. It translates to CASSWGQGGEQYF. The full variable domain, in which reference TRBV7-9 and TRBJ2-7 provide the parts outside the CDR3, is DTGVSQNPRHKITKRGQNVTFRCDPISEHNRLYWYRQTLGQGPEFLTYFQNEAQLEKSRLLSDRFSAERPKGSFSTLEIQRTEQGDSAMYLCASSWGQGGEQYFGPGTRLTVT.

This chain connects TRBV19 to TRBJ1-4; D is undetermined. The CDR3 is made up of 15 amino acids. The V end was cut by 9 bases, the J end by 7 bases, with 21 bases between. CDR1 LNHDA and CDR2 SQIVND come from the germline V gene (reference sequence). The CDR3 is CASQDEAAPGEKLFF. The CDR3 DNA follows: TGTGCCAGCCAAGATGAGGCAGCACCCGGTGAAAAACTGTTTTTT.

This clone occurred once. The germline gene is not matched at one end of the junction; a read error may be the cause. Written as DNA, the CDR3 is TGTGCCTGGACCGCCCCCCCGGGAGGGTCTTCCTCCGAGCAGTACTTC. Its translation: CAWTAPPGGSSSEQYF. The rearrangement uses TRBV30 and TRBJ2-7; 8 positions match TRBD2. This CDR3 region has 16 residues. The germline gives CDR1 GTSNPN, CDR2 SVGIG (reference sequence).

This clone showed up just once. V and J are TRBV7-8 and TRBJ1-1, with 8 bases identical to TRBD1. Germline CDR1 is SGHVS and CDR2 is FQNEAQ. This CDR3 region has 14 residues. The V gene end was trimmed by 3 bases and the J gene end by 5 bases; junction bases not matched to a gene: 5. CDR3 in amino acids: CASSLVRTGTEAFF. The CDR3 DNA reads as TGTGCCAGCAGCTTGGTTAGGACAGGGACTGAAGCTTTCTTT.

This clone occurred once. The rearrangement joins TRBV30 to TRBJ2-2; 13 nucleotides line up with TRBD2. Trimming took 0 bases from V and 7 from J; bases not matched to a gene: 8. The CDR3 has 17 residues. Germline V gene data show CDR1 as GTSNPN and CDR2 as SVGIG (reference sequence). The DNA for the CDR3 is TGTGCCTGGAGTGTGTACAGGACTAGCGGGAGAGGCGGGGAGCTGTTTTTT. As protein: CAWSVYRTSGRGGELFF.

The chain has TRBV2 and TRBJ1-2; TRBD1 agrees at 7 bases. Per the germline V gene, CDR1 is SNHLY and CDR2 is FYNNEI. The CDR3 is 18 residues long. V lost 3 bases and J lost 0; bases outside the gene matches: 13. The CDR3 is CASSDIGRQGRSNYGYTF. In nucleotides, the CDR3 is TGTGCCAGCAGTGACATTGGAAGACAGGGACGATCTAACTATGGCTACACCTTC.

This sequence joins TRBV30 and TRBJ2-7; possible D gene TRBD1, 6 bases. CDR3 length equals 15 residues. V gave up 4 bases and J gave up 5 bases, with 21 bases separating them. CDR1 is GTSNPN, CDR2 SVGIG, per germline (reference sequence). DNA of the CDR3: TGTGCCTGGATCGTCACCCCGGCAGGGGTCGACGAGCAGTACTTC. This codes for CAWIVTPAGVDEQYF.

This chain links TRBV7-2 with TRBJ2-3; D not resolved. Germline V gives CDR1 SGHTA, CDR2 FQGNSA. The CDR3 runs to 13 residues. With 3 bases removed from V and 5 bases from J, the gap between germline ends came to 9 bases. CDR3 region: CASSFLPGDTQYF. The CDR3 coding sequence is TGTGCCAGCAGCTTCTTGCCCGGAGATACGCAGTATTTT.

The V call is TRBV4-2, the J call TRBJ1-5; D is undetermined. Germline CDR1 is LGHNA and CDR2 is YNFKEQ. The length of the CDR3 is 15 residues. Trimming stripped 1 base from V and 0 bases from J, with 7 bases between. CDR3 residues: CASSQAYSSNQPQHF. The DNA for the CDR3 is TGTGCCAGCAGCCAAGCATACAGTAGCAATCAGCCCCAGCATTTT.

The CDR3 spells CASSPGAHGEKLFF. In nucleotides, the CDR3 is TGTGCCAGCAGCCCAGGGGCCCATGGGGAAAAACTGTTTTTT. This chain uses TRBV7-2 with TRBJ1-4; possibly TRBD1 for D (6 bases). Germline V gene lookup returns CDR1 SGHTA and CDR2 FQGNSA. This CDR3 contains 14 residues. V was clipped by 5 bases and J by 8 bases, with 15 bases between them.

The chain uses TRBV7-9 and TRBJ1-3; tentatively, D is TRBD1 (6 bases). Between the trimmed V and J ends, which lost 5 bases and 4 bases, there was a span of 9 bases. From germline, CDR1 is SEHNR and CDR2 FQNEAQ (reference sequence). The CDR3 loop spans 13 amino acids. The CDR3 sequence is CASSLGGGNTIYF. Written as DNA, the CDR3 is TGTGCCAGCAGCCTTGGGGGCGGAAACACCATATATTTT.

V gene TRBV5-1 combines with J gene TRBJ1-5; D gene unclear. The V end lost 0 bases, the J end lost 2 bases, and 9 bases lay between the germline ends. The germline gives CDR1 SGHRS, CDR2 YFSETQ. CDR3 length: 15 amino acids. CDR3 protein: CASSLDGGRNQPQHF. The CDR3 region has the DNA TGCGCCAGCAGCTTGGATGGAGGGCGCAATCAGCCCCAGCATTTT. Combining the CDR3 with reference TRBV5-1 and TRBJ1-5 gives the whole variable domain KAGVTQTPRYLIKTRGQQVTLSCSPISGHRSVSWYQQTPGQGLQFLFEYFSETQRNKGNFPGRFSGRQFSNSRSEMNVSTLELGDSALYLCASSLDGGRNQPQHFGDGTRLSIL.

The chain links TRBV29-1 to TRBJ2-7; 8 bases match TRBD1. V shed 3 bases and J 3 bases; nucleotides not matched to a gene: 4. CDR3 size: 13 residues. The germline CDR1 and CDR2 sequences are SQVTM and ANQGSEA. The CDR3, as DNA: TGCAGCGTTGAGTCTGGACAGGGCTACGAGCAGTACTTC. It is translated as CSVESGQGYEQYF.